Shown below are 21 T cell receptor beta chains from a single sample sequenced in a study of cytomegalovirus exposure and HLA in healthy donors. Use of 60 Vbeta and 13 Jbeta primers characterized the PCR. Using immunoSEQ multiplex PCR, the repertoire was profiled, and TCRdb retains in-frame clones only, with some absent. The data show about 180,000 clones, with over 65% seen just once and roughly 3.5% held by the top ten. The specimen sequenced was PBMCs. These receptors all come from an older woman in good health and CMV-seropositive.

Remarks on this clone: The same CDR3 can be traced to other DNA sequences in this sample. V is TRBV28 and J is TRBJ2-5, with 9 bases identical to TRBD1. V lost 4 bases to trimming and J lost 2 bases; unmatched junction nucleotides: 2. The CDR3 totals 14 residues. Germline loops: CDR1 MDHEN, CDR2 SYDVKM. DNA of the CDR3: TGTGCCAGCAGTTCGGGACAGGGTCAAGAGACCCAGTACTTC. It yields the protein CASSSGQGQETQYF.

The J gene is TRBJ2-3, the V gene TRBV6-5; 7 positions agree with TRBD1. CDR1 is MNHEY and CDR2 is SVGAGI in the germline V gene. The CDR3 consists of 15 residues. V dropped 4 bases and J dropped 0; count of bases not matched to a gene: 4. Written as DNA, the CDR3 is TGTGCCAGCAGTTTTTTCAGGGGGAGCACAGATACGCAGTATTTT. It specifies CASSFFRGSTDTQYF.

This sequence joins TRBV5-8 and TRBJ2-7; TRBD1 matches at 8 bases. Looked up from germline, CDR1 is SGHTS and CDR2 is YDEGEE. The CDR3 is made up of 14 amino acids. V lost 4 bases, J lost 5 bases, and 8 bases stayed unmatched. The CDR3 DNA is TGTGCCAGCAGCCGGACAGGGCAATATAACGAGCAGTACTTC. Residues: CASSRTGQYNEQYF.

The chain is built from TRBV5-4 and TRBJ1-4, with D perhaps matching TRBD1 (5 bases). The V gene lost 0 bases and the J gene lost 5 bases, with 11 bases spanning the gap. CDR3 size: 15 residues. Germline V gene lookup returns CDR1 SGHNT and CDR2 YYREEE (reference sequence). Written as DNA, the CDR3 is TGTGCCAGCAGCTTGGTTGTAGGGGAAAATGAAAAACTGTTTTTT. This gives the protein CASSLVVGENEKLFF.

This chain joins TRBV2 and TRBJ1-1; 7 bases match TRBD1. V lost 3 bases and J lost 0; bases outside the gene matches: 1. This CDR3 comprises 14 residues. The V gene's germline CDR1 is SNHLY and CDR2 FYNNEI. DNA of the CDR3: TGTGCCAGCAGTGAGGGACAGTTGAACACTGAAGCTTTCTTT. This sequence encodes CASSEGQLNTEAFF. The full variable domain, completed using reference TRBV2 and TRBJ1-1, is EPEVTQTPSHQVTQMGQEVILRCVPISNHLYFYWYRQILGQKVEFLVSFYNNEISEKSEIFDDQFSVERPDGSNFTLKIRSTKLEDSAMYFCASSEGQLNTEAFFGQGTRLTVV.

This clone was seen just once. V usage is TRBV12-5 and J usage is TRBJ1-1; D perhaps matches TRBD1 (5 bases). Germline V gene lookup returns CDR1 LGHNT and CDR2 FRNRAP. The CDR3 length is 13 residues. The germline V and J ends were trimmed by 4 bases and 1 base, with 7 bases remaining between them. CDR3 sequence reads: CASGSTGNTEAFF. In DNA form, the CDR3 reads TGTGCTAGTGGTTCAACAGGGAACACTGAAGCTTTCTTT.

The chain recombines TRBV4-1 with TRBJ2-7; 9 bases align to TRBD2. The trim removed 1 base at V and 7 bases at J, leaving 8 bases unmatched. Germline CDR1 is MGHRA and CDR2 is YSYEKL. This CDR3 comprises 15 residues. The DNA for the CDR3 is TGCGCCAGCAGCCAAGGGGGCGGGAGGGCCCGGGAGCAGTACTTC. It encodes CASSQGGGRAREQYF.

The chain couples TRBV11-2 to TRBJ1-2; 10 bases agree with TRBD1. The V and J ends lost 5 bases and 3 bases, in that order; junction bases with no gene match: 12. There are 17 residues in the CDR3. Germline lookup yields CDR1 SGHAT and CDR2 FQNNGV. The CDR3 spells CASSPSGTGAQYYGYTF. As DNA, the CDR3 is TGTGCCAGCAGCCCATCCGGGACAGGGGCCCAGTACTATGGCTACACCTTC.

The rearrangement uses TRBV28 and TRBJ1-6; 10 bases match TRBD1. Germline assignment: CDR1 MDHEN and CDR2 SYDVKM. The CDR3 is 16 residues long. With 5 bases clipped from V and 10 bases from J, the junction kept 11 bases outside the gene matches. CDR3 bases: TGTGCCAGCAGTATGATAAGGACAGGGGGTTTCTCACCCCTCCACTTT. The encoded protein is CASSMIRTGGFSPLHF.

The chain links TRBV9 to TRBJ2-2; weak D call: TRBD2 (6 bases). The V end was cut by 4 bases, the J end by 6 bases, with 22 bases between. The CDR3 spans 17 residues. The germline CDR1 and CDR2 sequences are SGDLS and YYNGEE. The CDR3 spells CASSPSPRPGEAGELFF. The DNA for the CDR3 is TGTGCCAGCAGCCCCTCCCCTCGTCCGGGGGAGGCCGGGGAGCTGTTTTTT.

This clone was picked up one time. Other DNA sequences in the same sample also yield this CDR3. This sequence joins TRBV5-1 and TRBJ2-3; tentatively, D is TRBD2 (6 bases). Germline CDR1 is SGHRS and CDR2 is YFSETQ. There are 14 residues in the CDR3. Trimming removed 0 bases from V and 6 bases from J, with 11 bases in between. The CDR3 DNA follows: TGCGCCAGCAGCTTGGAACCAGGGAGGGATACGCAGTATTTT. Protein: CASSLEPGRDTQYF. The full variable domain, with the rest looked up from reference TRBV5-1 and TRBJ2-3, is KAGVTQTPRYLIKTRGQQVTLSCSPISGHRSVSWYQQTPGQGLQFLFEYFSETQRNKGNFPGRFSGRQFSNSRSEMNVSTLELGDSALYLCASSLEPGRDTQYFGPGTRLTVL.

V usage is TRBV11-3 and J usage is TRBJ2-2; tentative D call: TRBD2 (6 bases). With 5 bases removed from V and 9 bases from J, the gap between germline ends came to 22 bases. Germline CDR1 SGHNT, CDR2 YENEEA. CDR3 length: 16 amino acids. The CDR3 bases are TGTGCCAGCAGCCCCCTCGGGAGTGAGGGGTATCGGGAGCTGTTTTTT. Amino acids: CASSPLGSEGYRELFF.

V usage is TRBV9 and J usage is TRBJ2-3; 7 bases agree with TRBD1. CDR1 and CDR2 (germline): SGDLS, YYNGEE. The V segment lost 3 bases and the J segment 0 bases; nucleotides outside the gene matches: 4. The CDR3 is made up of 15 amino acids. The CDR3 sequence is CASSGDSTSTDTQYF. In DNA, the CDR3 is TGTGCCAGCAGCGGGGACAGCACTAGCACAGATACGCAGTATTTT.

The CDR3 loop is CASSLGGVNQPQHF. For the CDR3, the DNA is TGTGCCAGCAGCTTGGGGGGGGTAAATCAGCCCCAGCATTTT. The chain couples TRBV5-4 to TRBJ1-5, with D perhaps matching TRBD1 (5 bases). The ends were cut back, 0 bases at V and 4 bases at J, with 8 bases in the middle. Per the germline V gene, CDR1 is SGHNT and CDR2 is YYREEE (reference sequence). This CDR3 is built from 14 residues.

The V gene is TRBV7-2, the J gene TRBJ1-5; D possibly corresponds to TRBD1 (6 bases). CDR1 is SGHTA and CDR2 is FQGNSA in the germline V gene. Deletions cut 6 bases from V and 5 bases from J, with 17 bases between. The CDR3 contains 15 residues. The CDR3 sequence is CASSFDGQNYQPQHF. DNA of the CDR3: TGTGCCAGCAGTTTTGATGGACAGAATTATCAGCCCCAGCATTTT.

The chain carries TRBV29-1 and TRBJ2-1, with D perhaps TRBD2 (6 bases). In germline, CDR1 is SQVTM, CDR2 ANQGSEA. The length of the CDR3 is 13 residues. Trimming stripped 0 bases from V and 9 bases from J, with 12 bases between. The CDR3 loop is CSVEEGRTGEQFF. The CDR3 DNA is TGCAGCGTTGAAGAAGGGAGGACGGGTGAGCAGTTCTTC.

The CDR3 protein is CASSLGQGSGNEQFF. Written as DNA, the CDR3 is TGTGCCAGCTCCTTAGGACAGGGGAGCGGCAATGAGCAGTTCTTC. The rearrangement joins TRBV18 to TRBJ2-1, with TRBD1 matching over 9 bases. This CDR3 region has 15 residues. Trimming at V came to 6 bases and at J to 6 bases, leaving 9 bases not matched to a gene. Germline CDR1 and CDR2: KGHSH and LQKENI.

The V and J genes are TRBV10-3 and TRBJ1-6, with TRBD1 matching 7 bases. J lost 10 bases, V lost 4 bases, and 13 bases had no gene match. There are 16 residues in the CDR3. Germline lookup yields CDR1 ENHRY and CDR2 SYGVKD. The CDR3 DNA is TGTGCCATCAGTGCCGGCCCGGACAGGACCTCCTCACCCCTCCACTTT. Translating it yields CAISAGPDRTSSPLHF.

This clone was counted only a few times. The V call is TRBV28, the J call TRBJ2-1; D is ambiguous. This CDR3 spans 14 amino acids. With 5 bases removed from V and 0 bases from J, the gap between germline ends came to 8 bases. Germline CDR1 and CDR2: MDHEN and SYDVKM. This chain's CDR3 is CASSPASSYNEQFF. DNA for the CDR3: TGTGCCAGCAGTCCCGCCAGCTCCTACAATGAGCAGTTCTTC. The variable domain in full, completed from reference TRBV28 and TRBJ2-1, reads DVKVTQSSRYLVKRTGEKVFLECVQDMDHENMFWYRQDPGLGLRLIYFSYDVKMKEKGDIPEGYSVSREKKERFSLILESASTNQTSMYLCASSPASSYNEQFFGPGTRLTVL.

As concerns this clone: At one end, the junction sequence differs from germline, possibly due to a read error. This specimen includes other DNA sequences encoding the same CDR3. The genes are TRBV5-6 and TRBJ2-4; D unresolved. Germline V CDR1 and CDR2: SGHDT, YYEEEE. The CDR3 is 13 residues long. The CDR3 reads CASSLGTANSQYF. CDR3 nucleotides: TGTGCCAGCAGCTTGGGCACGGCAAACAGTCAGTACTTC.

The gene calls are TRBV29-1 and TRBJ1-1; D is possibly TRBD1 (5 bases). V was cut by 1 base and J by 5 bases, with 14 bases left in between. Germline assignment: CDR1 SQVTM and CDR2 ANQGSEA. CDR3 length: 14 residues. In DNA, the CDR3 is TGCAGCGTTGAAGTCGGGACTTTTCTGACTGAAGCTTTCTTT. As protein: CSVEVGTFLTEAFF.